The 27 T cell receptor beta chains in this list originate from one sample, sequenced in a study of blood T cell repertoires in COVID-19. Sequencing was performed with immunoSEQ multiplex PCR; in TCRdb, only in-frame clones are kept and a portion is missing. This sample has a few hundred thousand clones, with more than 75% found just once. Sequenced: PBMCs or T cells enriched from blood (not recorded which). These receptors originate from a woman in her thirties who had recovered from COVID-19.

This clone was observed once. This chain uses TRBV3-1 (or the pseudogene TRBV3-2) with TRBJ1-3; 8 nucleotides match TRBD1. The germline V gene has CDR1 LGHDT and CDR2 YNNKEL (reference sequence). CDR3 size: 16 residues. V lost 5 bases and J lost 1; bases outside the gene matches: 7. The CDR3 DNA reads as TGTGCCAGCAGCTTGCGACAGGGGCAATCTGGAAACACCATATATTTT. Amino acids: CASSLRQGQSGNTIYF.

This clone was picked up a small number of times. V usage is TRBV15 and J usage is TRBJ1-5, with unresolved D. Trimming cost V 10 bases and J 4 bases, with 14 bases left between them. The CDR3 totals 13 residues. Germline loops: CDR1 LNHNV, CDR2 YYDKDF (reference sequence). In nucleotides, the CDR3 is TGTGCCATTGGCCCCATCCCTAATCAGCCCCAGCATTTT. The encoded protein is CAIGPIPNQPQHF.

This clone was seen only a few times. The chain uses TRBV7-2 and TRBJ2-2; D remains unclear. V lost 4 bases and J 6 bases, leaving 15 bases between the germline ends. The CDR3 covers 15 residues. Germline assignment: CDR1 SGHTA and CDR2 FQGNSA. The chain's CDR3 is CASSSPVKRAGELFF. CDR3 nucleotides: TGTGCCAGCAGCTCCCCGGTAAAGCGAGCCGGGGAGCTGTTTTTT. The variable domain in full, completed from reference TRBV7-2 and TRBJ2-2, reads GAGVSQSPSNKVTEKGKDVELRCDPISGHTALYWYRQSLGQGLEFLIYFQGNSAPDKSGLPSDRFSAERTGGSVSTLTIQRTQQEDSAVYLCASSSPVKRAGELFFGEGSRLTVL.

This rearrangement joins TRBV2 to TRBJ1-1; 7 positions agree with TRBD1. The V gene end was trimmed by 6 bases and the J gene end by 7 bases; junction bases not matched to a gene: 11. CDR1 and CDR2 (germline): SNHLY, FYNNEI. This CDR3 has 14 amino acids. As DNA, the CDR3 is TGTGCCAGCAGCTTCCGGGACAGTTATTATGAAGCTTTCTTT. It yields the protein CASSFRDSYYEAFF.

The rearrangement joins TRBV10-2 to TRBJ2-1, with 7 bases lining up with TRBD2. This CDR3 has 15 amino acids. Germline assignment: CDR1 WSHSY and CDR2 SAAADI. The trim removed 3 bases at V and 10 bases at J, leaving 12 bases unmatched. CDR3 sequence reads: CASSDLAGLYGEQFF. CDR3 nucleotide sequence: TGCGCCAGCAGTGATTTAGCGGGCCTATACGGGGAGCAGTTCTTC.

The V call is TRBV5-4, the J call TRBJ1-2, with a possible D match to TRBD1 (5 bases). This CDR3 is 14 amino acids long. V was cut by 3 bases and J by 2 bases, with 11 bases left in between. The germline gives CDR1 SGHNT, CDR2 YYREEE (reference sequence). CDR3 nucleotide sequence: TGTGCCAGCAGCTGGGGGGGACGGAACTATGGCTACACCTTC. The encoded protein is CASSWGGRNYGYTF.

This clone was recorded a few times. The chain is built from TRBV11-2 and TRBJ2-5; 8 nucleotides agree with TRBD2. Losses at the gene ends were 2 bases for V and 5 bases for J; bases not matched to a gene: 10. The germline CDR1 and CDR2 sequences are SGHAT and FQNNGV. The CDR3 covers 16 residues. CDR3 protein: CASSLRRGGRLETQYF. The CDR3 region has the DNA TGTGCCAGCAGCTTAAGACGGGGGGGCCGGTTGGAGACCCAGTACTTC. Full variable domain (outside the CDR3, taken from reference TRBV11-2 and TRBJ2-5): EAGVAQSPRYKIIEKRQSVAFWCNPISGHATLYWYQQILGQGPKLLIQFQNNGVVDDSQLPKDRFSAERLKGVDSTLKIQPAKLEDSAVYLCASSLRRGGRLETQYFGPGTRLLVL.

The gene calls are TRBV10-3 and TRBJ2-1, with 9 nucleotides matching TRBD2. The germline CDR1 and CDR2 sequences are ENHRY and SYGVKD. The CDR3 covers 15 residues. The junction had 8 bases not matched to a gene; V was cut back by 6 bases and J by 5 bases. For the CDR3, the DNA is TGTGCCATCAGATCTAGCGGGGTTCTCAACAATGAGCAGTTCTTC. The encoded protein is CAIRSSGVLNNEQFF.

V and J are TRBV30 and TRBJ1-3; the D is unclear. V was clipped by 5 bases and J by 0 bases, with 5 bases between them. Germline CDR1 and CDR2: GTSNPN and SVGIG (reference sequence). This CDR3 has 12 residues. The CDR3 DNA sequence: TGTGCCTGGGCCAACTCTGGAAACACCATATATTTT. This translates into CAWANSGNTIYF.

The genes are TRBV2 and TRBJ1-4; D gene unclear. The CDR3 has 14 amino acids. Trimming stripped 2 bases from V and 5 bases from J, with 9 bases between. The germline gives CDR1 SNHLY, CDR2 FYNNEI. The CDR3 region is CASSESDINEKLFF. The CDR3 nucleotides are TGTGCCAGCAGTGAAAGTGACATAAATGAAAAACTGTTTTTT.

V is TRBV5-1 and J is TRBJ2-3; 7 bases are shared with TRBD1. CDR1 and CDR2 from the germline V gene are SGHRS and YFSETQ. V lost 3 bases to trimming and J lost 0 bases; unmatched junction nucleotides: 7. This CDR3 region has 16 residues. CDR3 protein: CASSSTTGISTDTQYF. DNA for the CDR3: TGCGCCAGCAGCTCCACGACAGGGATTAGCACAGATACGCAGTATTTT.

V usage is TRBV6-1 and J usage is TRBJ1-2; D is undetermined. Trimming pared 2 bases from V and 6 bases from J, leaving 10 bases between. Germline lookup yields CDR1 MNHNS and CDR2 SASEGT. CDR3 length equals 13 residues. The CDR3: CASSENRRHGYTF. CDR3 nucleotides: TGTGCCAGCAGTGAAAACCGGAGGCATGGCTACACCTTC.

The chain is built from TRBV29-1 and TRBJ2-7; 7 nucleotides line up with TRBD2. There are 14 residues in the CDR3. The V and J ends lost 4 bases and 6 bases, in that order; junction bases with no gene match: 12. Germline V gives CDR1 SQVTM, CDR2 ANQGSEA. This chain's CDR3 is CSVGGGQLVAEQYF. CDR3 DNA sequence: TGCAGCGTTGGGGGAGGGCAGCTCGTCGCCGAGCAGTACTTC.

CDR3 region: CASSLDREETQYF. CDR3 bases: TGTGCCAGCAGCTTAGACAGGGAAGAGACCCAGTACTTC. V is TRBV7-6 and J is TRBJ2-5, with a weak D call TRBD1 (6 bases). Trimming pared 1 base from V and 3 bases from J, leaving 6 bases between. The CDR3 covers 13 residues. The germline CDR1 and CDR2 sequences are SGHVS and FNYEAQ.

This clone was seen only once. CDR3 nucleotide sequence: TGTGCCAGCAGCCAATTTCGAAGGGACACAAGTACAGATACGCAGTATTTT. Residues: CASSQFRRDTSTDTQYF. The chain joins TRBV3-1 (or the pseudogene TRBV3-2) to TRBJ2-3; perhaps TRBD1 as D (6 bases). Trimming took off 2 bases at V and 3 bases at J, with 18 bases between the two ends. Germline V gene data show CDR1 as LGHDT and CDR2 as YNNKEL (reference sequence). The CDR3 spans 17 residues.

V is TRBV28 and J is TRBJ2-5; unclear D gene. Trimming took off 7 bases at V and 1 base at J, with 4 bases between the two ends. Germline V gives CDR1 MDHEN, CDR2 SYDVKM. This CDR3 is built from 11 residues. CDR3 amino acids: CASTLQETQYF. The CDR3 nucleotides are TGTGCCAGCACCCTCCAAGAGACCCAGTACTTC.

V is TRBV5-1 and J is TRBJ1-5; D unclear. The V end lost 7 bases, the J end lost 2 bases, and 13 bases lay between the germline ends. CDR1 is SGHRS and CDR2 is YFSETQ in the germline V gene. This CDR3 comprises 14 residues. The CDR3 nucleotides read TGCGCCAGCGCTATAGCATCTGGCAATCAGCCCCAGCATTTT. This codes for CASAIASGNQPQHF. Together with reference TRBV5-1 and TRBJ1-5, the CDR3 gives the full variable domain: KAGVTQTPRYLIKTRGQQVTLSCSPISGHRSVSWYQQTPGQGLQFLFEYFSETQRNKGNFPGRFSGRQFSNSRSEMNVSTLELGDSALYLCASAIASGNQPQHFGDGTRLSIL.

V gene TRBV6-1 combines with J gene TRBJ1-2; 12 nucleotides match TRBD1. Per germline, CDR1 MNHNS and CDR2 SASEGT. CDR3 length: 16 residues. J gave up 4 bases and V 5 bases, and 8 bases lay outside the gene matches. CDR3 DNA: TGTGCCAGCAGTAAAGGGACAGGGGGCGCAGGCTATGGCTACACCTTC. It is translated as CASSKGTGGAGYGYTF.

The rearrangement uses TRBV5-1 and TRBJ2-5; 8 bases agree with TRBD1. V shed 3 bases, J shed 5 bases, and the junction held 12 bases outside the gene matches. CDR1 SGHRS and CDR2 YFSETQ come from the germline V gene. This CDR3 has 16 amino acids. CDR3 loop: CASSSPTGVDPETQYF. The DNA for the CDR3 is TGCGCCAGCAGCTCACCGACAGGGGTCGATCCGGAGACCCAGTACTTC.

The chain employs TRBV9 and TRBJ2-5, with D perhaps TRBD1 (5 bases). Trimming stripped 4 bases from V and 6 bases from J, with 19 bases between. CDR1 and CDR2 (germline): SGDLS, YYNGEE. This CDR3 is built from 15 residues. CDR3 in DNA: TGTGCCAGCAGCAACCTGGACACCCCTGAGCAGACCCAGTACTTC. Translated: CASSNLDTPEQTQYF.

The chain is built from TRBV10-3 and TRBJ2-5; the D gene is possibly TRBD1 (5 bases). Trimming removed 2 bases from V and 7 bases from J, with 14 bases in between. The CDR3 totals 14 residues. Germline V lookup: CDR1 ENHRY, CDR2 SYGVKD. Here the CDR3 reads CAISEPDNSATQYF. CDR3 DNA: TGTGCCATCAGTGAGCCGGACAACTCCGCGACCCAGTACTTC.

The rearrangement joins TRBV24-1 to TRBJ1-2; D not certain. The germline V gene encodes CDR1 KGHDR and CDR2 SFDVKD. Trimming shortened V by 2 bases and J by 9 bases, and 12 bases separated the two germline ends. The CDR3 loop spans 13 amino acids. CDR3 DNA: TGTGCCACCAGTGATTGGATGACTATGAGCTACACCTTC. It is translated as CATSDWMTMSYTF.

V usage is TRBV5-8 and J usage is TRBJ1-5, with D tentatively TRBD1 (5 bases). There are 14 residues in the CDR3. Germline CDR1 is SGHTS and CDR2 is YDEGEE. V was cut by 4 bases and J by 0 bases, with 8 bases left in between. The CDR3 sequence is CASSRGDSNQPQHF. Written as DNA, the CDR3 is TGTGCCAGCAGCCGGGGGGATAGCAATCAGCCCCAGCATTTT.

The J gene is TRBJ1-2, the V gene TRBV30; 8 bases fit TRBD1. V trimming: 4 bases; J trimming: 6 bases; junction bases outside the gene matches: 7. CDR3 length equals 13 residues. Germline-derived CDR1 and CDR2 are GTSNPN and SVGIG (reference sequence). CDR3 nucleotides: TGTGCCTGGATGAGACAGGGGCGCGATGGCTACACCTTC. Amino acid sequence: CAWMRQGRDGYTF.

The chain couples TRBV27 to TRBJ1-5; D is perhaps TRBD1 (6 bases). The ends were cut back, 4 bases at V and 3 bases at J, with 13 bases in the middle. Germline CDR1 reads MNHEY; CDR2 reads SMNVEV (reference sequence). The length of the CDR3 is 15 residues. CDR3 sequence reads: CASSSLGQTNQPQHF. The CDR3 nucleotides are TGTGCCAGCAGTTCCCTCGGACAGACCAATCAGCCCCAGCATTTT.

The CDR3 DNA reads TGTGCCTGGAGTACAGGGAGCCGGAGTAACTATGGCTACACCTTC. Its protein product is CAWSTGSRSNYGYTF. This rearrangement joins TRBV30 to TRBJ1-2; D is perhaps TRBD1 (6 bases). Trimming cost V 2 bases and J 1 base, with 14 bases left between them. The CDR3 is 15 amino acids. Germline CDR1 and CDR2: GTSNPN and SVGIG (reference sequence). The full variable domain, completed using reference TRBV30 and TRBJ1-2, is SQTIHQWPATLVQPVGSPLSLECTVEGTSNPNLYWYRQAAGRGLQLLFYSVGIGQISSEVPQNLSASRPQDRQFILSSKKLLLSDSGFYLCAWSTGSRSNYGYTFGSGTRLTVV.

The chain carries TRBV4-3 and TRBJ2-5, with 15 bases identical to TRBD2. The CDR3 is made up of 19 amino acids. V lost 0 bases and J lost 5; bases outside the gene matches: 10. CDR1 is LGHNA and CDR2 is YSLEER in the germline V gene. The DNA for the CDR3 is TGCGCCAGCAGCCAAGAGGGACGGACTAGCGGGGGGGCTGGGGAGACCCAGTACTTC. This codes for CASSQEGRTSGGAGETQYF.